This TCR beta chain was identified during a study of T cells after yellow fever vaccination. The J segment lost 5 bases and the V segment lost 10 bases, leaving 11 bases of the junction unmatched. The CDR3 extends over 15 amino acids. CDR1 and CDR2 (germline): LGHNA, YNFKEQ. TCRdb re-called the 5' RACE reads through MiXCR, storing one row per CDR3 protein. The table shows 110,000 to 150,000 distinct CDR3 sequences, with approximately 6.6% occurring only once. This clonotype was observed at least ten times. Sequenced material: CD4+ T cells sorted from PBMCs, taken 10 days after the yellow fever booster vaccination. This clonotype was obtained from a young man who received the YFV17D yellow fever vaccine. The chain recombines TRBV4-2 with TRBJ2-2; 9 bases align to TRBD2. The CDR3 coding sequence is TGTGCCACCACCTATAGCGGGAGCTTGACCGGGGAGCTGTTTTTT. This encodes CATTYSGSLTGELFF.